The clone carrying this T cell receptor (beta chain) was seen more than once but under ten times. Antigen: not known. cDNA synthesis used the whole RNA isolate, giving expressed TCRB sequences. The table came from immunoSEQ multiplex PCR; TCRdb's copy has only in-frame clones and leaves some out. The sample lists over 650,000 clones, around 15% occurring once. CDR1 is SGHDT, CDR2 YYEEEE, per germline. This CDR3 contains 15 residues. Trimming removed 2 bases from V and 7 bases from J; junction bases left unmatched: 9. This entry is derived from a study of beta chain features in type 1 diabetes. Study-wide results and caveats: TCRB CDR3s were moderately but significantly shorter in Type 1 diabetes patients in all four CD4+ subsets. High-TCR-expressing cells could be over-represented by cDNA sequencing. Patients with type 1 diabetes showed fewer VDJ junction insertions and more deletions.

CD4+ cells of the naive, central memory, regulatory and stem cell-like memory types were sorted via CD45RO/CCR7/CD25/CD127/CD95/CD27. The chain joins TRBV5-6 to TRBJ2-4; 7 bases match TRBD1. Sequencing was done on a sample of naive CD4+ T cells from blood. This sequence originates from a man aged 18 to 29 with type 1 diabetes. CDR3 sequence (DNA): TGTGCCAGCAGCTTACCCGGGACAGTATCGAACATTCAGTACTTC. This gives the protein CASSLPGTVSNIQYF.